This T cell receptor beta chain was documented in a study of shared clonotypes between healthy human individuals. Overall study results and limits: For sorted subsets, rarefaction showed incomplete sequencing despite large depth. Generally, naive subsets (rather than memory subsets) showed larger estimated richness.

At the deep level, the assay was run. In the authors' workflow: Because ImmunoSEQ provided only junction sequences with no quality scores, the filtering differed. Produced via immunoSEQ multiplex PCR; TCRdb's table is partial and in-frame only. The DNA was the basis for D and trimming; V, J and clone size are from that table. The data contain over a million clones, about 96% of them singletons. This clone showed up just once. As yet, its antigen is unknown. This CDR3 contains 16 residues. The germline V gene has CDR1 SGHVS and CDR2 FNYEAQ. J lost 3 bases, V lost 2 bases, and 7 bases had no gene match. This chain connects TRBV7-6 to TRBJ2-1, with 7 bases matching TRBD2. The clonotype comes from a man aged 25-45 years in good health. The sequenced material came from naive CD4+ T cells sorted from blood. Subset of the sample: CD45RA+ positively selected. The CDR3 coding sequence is TGTGCCAGCAGCTTACCCGGTGGGGGGGACTACAATGAGCAGTTCTTC. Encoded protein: CASSLPGGGDYNEQFF.